The rows below give T cell receptor beta chains drawn from one sample of a study of shared clonotypes between healthy human individuals. The protocol was immunoSEQ multiplex PCR, while the TCRdb copy is restricted to in-frame clones and leaves out a portion. The data contain some 1,100,000 clones, approximately 80% of them singletons. Sequenced sample: memory CD4+ T cells from PBMCs. These receptors were taken from a man younger than 35 in good health. Some clones in this sample may be carry-over from other donors' samples. CDR3s include the opening cysteine and the closing phenylalanine or tryptophan. D genes are given only for firm matches. Only part of the rows carry a size: once, few, many, or a class if the clone is expanded.

j_call d_call clone_size v_call cdr3_nt cdr3_aa
TRBJ1-3 NA NA TRBV9 TGTGCCAGCAGCGTAGTTTCGTCAGAACCTGGAAACACCATATATTTT CASSVVSSEPGNTIYF
TRBJ1-2 NA NA TRBV28 TGTGCCAGCAGTTTATTATCGGGGGACTATGGCTACACCTTC CASSLLSGDYGYTF
TRBJ1-3 NA NA TRBV28 TGTGCCAGCAGCCCTCCGGGTGGAAACACCATATATTTT CASSPPGGNTIYF
TRBJ1-1 NA NA TRBV7-9 TGTGCCAGCAGCGTAGGGGGTCTTGAAGCTTTCTTT CASSVGGLEAFF
TRBJ2-1 NA NA TRBV11-2 TGTGCCAGCAGCTTATTAATTCGGGGTGTTGATGAGCAGTTCTTC CASSLLIRGVDEQFF
TRBJ2-7 NA few TRBV4-1 TGCGCCAGCAGCCGAGGACAGTCAGCTTCCTACGAGCAGTACTTC CASSRGQSASYEQYF
TRBJ2-1 TRBD1 NA TRBV7-2 TGTGCCAGCAGCTTCACAGGGGGCGCTTACAATGAGCAGTTCTTC CASSFTGGAYNEQFF
TRBJ2-2 NA once TRBV4-1 TGCGCCAGCAGCCAAGCGGGCCATAACACCGGGGAGCTGTTTTTT CASSQAGHNTGELFF
TRBJ2-7 TRBD1 NA TRBV5-1 TGCGCCAGCAGCTTCCGGGACAGGGGGGTGGGCGAGCAGTACTTC CASSFRDRGVGEQYF
TRBJ1-3 NA once TRBV29-1 TGCAGCGTTTTCCGGAGGACTGGAAACACCATATATTTT CSVFRRTGNTIYF
TRBJ2-1 NA NA TRBV7-3 TGTGCCAGCAGCCCGACTAGTTTTGGTGGTGAGCAGTTCTTC CASSPTSFGGEQFF
TRBJ1-2 NA NA TRBV28 TGTGCCAGCAGTTTTGTGGCGTCAGCCCTAGGCTATGGCTACACCTTC CASSFVASALGYGYTF
TRBJ1-4 NA NA TRBV5-1 TGCGCCAGCAGCTTGGCTGGGGGAGGGGATGAAAAACTGTTTTTT CASSLAGGGDEKLFF
TRBJ1-2 TRBD1 NA TRBV15 TGTGCCACCAGCACCCGGCGGACAGGCGGCTACACCTTC CATSTRRTGGYTF
TRBJ2-1 NA NA TRBV9 TGTGCCAGCAGCCGGGGGTTCGGAAGCAATGAGCAGTTCTTC CASSRGFGSNEQFF
TRBJ1-4 NA NA TRBV5-1 TGCGCCAGCAGCTGGGACGGGAGAAATGAAAAACTGTTTTTT CASSWDGRNEKLFF
TRBJ2-6 NA NA TRBV6-5 TGTGCCAGCGGATGGTCTCGGACGGGGGCCAACGTCCTGACTTTC CASGWSRTGANVLTF
TRBJ1-1 NA once TRBV9 TGTGCCAGCAGCCAAACGGGGGGGAACACTGAAGCTTTCTTT CASSQTGGNTEAFF
TRBJ1-2 NA NA TRBV10-3 TGTGCCATCAGCCCAGAAGGGAGGGGTGGCTACACCTTC CAISPEGRGGYTF
TRBJ2-5 TRBD2 NA TRBV18 TGTGCCAGCTCAGCGACTAGCGGGTCTCAAGAGACCCAGTACTTC CASSATSGSQETQYF
TRBJ2-1 NA NA TRBV12-5 TGTGCTAGTGCCCAGAAATTGCCAGGGGAGCAGTTCTTC CASAQKLPGEQFF
TRBJ2-7 NA NA TRBV5-1 TGCGCCAGCAGCTTGGGCGGGACGAAAGGCGAGCAGTACTTC CASSLGGTKGEQYF
TRBJ2-3 NA few TRBV11-1 TGTGCCATCGAGCGTTCTTCTACGCAGTATTTT CAIERSSTQYF
TRBJ1-2 TRBD1 NA TRBV4-3 TGCGCCAGCAGCCAAGAGGACAGGCCTTATAACTATGGCTACACCTTC CASSQEDRPYNYGYTF
TRBJ2-5 NA few TRBV4-1 TGCGCCAGCAGCCAAGATCGAGGAGTAGGGGGGGGCCAGTACTTC CASSQDRGVGGGQYF
TRBJ2-2 NA NA TRBV7-8 TGTGCCAGCAGCTTAGGCACCGGGGAGCTGTTTTTT CASSLGTGELFF
TRBJ1-2 TRBD1 NA TRBV28 TGTGCCAGCAGTTGGACCGGGACAGGGTACTATGGCTACACCTTC CASSWTGTGYYGYTF
TRBJ1-2 TRBD1 once TRBV29-1 TGCAGCGTGAGGGCCGCGCGGGACAGCTCAAGTCGCTACACCTTC CSVRAARDSSSRYTF
TRBJ1-3 TRBD1 NA TRBV5-1 TGCGCCAGCAGCTGGGGACAGGGAAACACCATATATTTT CASSWGQGNTIYF
TRBJ2-2 NA NA TRBV5-1 TGCGCCAGCACCGATTTCCCTAGGAGGGGCGGGGAGCTGTTTTTT CASTDFPRRGGELFF
TRBJ2-1 TRBD2 NA TRBV9 TGTGCCAGCACCGGGACTAGCGTAAATGAGCAGTTCTTC CASTGTSVNEQFF
TRBJ2-4 NA NA TRBV28 TGTGCCAGCAGTACCTGGGCGTTACTTCAGTACTTC CASSTWALLQYF
TRBJ2-5 TRBD2 NA TRBV2 TGTGCCAGCAGTGGGGTTAGCGGGAGTGAGACCCAGTACTTC CASSGVSGSETQYF
TRBJ1-3 NA NA TRBV28 TGTGCCAGCAGTTTATGGGGCTCTGGAAACACCATATATTTT CASSLWGSGNTIYF
TRBJ1-1 NA NA TRBV18 TGTGCCAGCTCACCTACAGCTGACCCAATCCCTGAAGCTTTCTTT CASSPTADPIPEAFF
TRBJ2-7 NA NA TRBV7-2 TGTGCCAGCAGCTTAGGCAGGGTCCACGAGCAGTACTTC CASSLGRVHEQYF
TRBJ1-5 NA NA TRBV7-2 TGTGCCAGCAGCCCACAGGGTGGCAATCAGCCCCAGCATTTT CASSPQGGNQPQHF
TRBJ2-7 TRBD1 once TRBV19 TGTGCCAGTAGTGGTTCTCTATCGACAGGGTTCTACGAGCAGTACTTC CASSGSLSTGFYEQYF
TRBJ2-7 NA once TRBV21-1 TGTGCCAGCAGCAAAGAGCCTATCAGGGGGCTGAACGAGCAGTACTTC CASSKEPIRGLNEQYF
TRBJ1-1 TRBD1 NA TRBV5-6 TGTGCCAGCAGCCCGGACAGGGTACAGGGGCGAACTGAAGCTTTCTTT CASSPDRVQGRTEAFF
TRBJ2-1 NA NA TRBV6-5 TGTGCCAGCAGTAAATGGAATGAGCAGTTCTTC CASSKWNEQFF
TRBJ1-2 TRBD1 NA TRBV10-3 TGTGCCATCACTCCGGGAGACAGGGGTGGCTACACCTTC CAITPGDRGGYTF
TRBJ1-1 NA NA TRBV7-8 TGTGCCAGCGGCAGAATAGGCACTGAAGCTTTCTTT CASGRIGTEAFF
TRBJ1-2 NA NA TRBV19 TGTGCCAGTAGCAGTGGACAGCGGGATGGCTACACCTTC CASSSGQRDGYTF
TRBJ2-3 NA NA TRBV18 TGTGCCAGCTCACCACCGTCCGGGGAAGATACGCAGTATTTT CASSPPSGEDTQYF
TRBJ1-2 NA NA TRBV18 TGTGCCAGCTCACCCTTACTGGACGGGAACTATGGCTACACCTTC CASSPLLDGNYGYTF
TRBJ2-1 NA NA TRBV28 TGTGCCAGCAGTGCCCCCATGGGCCAGCGCCCGTTCTTC CASSAPMGQRPFF
TRBJ1-2 TRBD1 few TRBV7-2 TGTGCCAGCAGCTTAGCGGCGGGACAGGGAATTTGGAAGTACACCTTC CASSLAAGQGIWKYTF
TRBJ2-7 NA NA TRBV7-8 TGTGCCAGCAGCTTATTCGCGGCCTACGAGCAGTACTTC CASSLFAAYEQYF
TRBJ2-1 NA few TRBV19 TGTGCCAGTAGCGCCCGAAGGAATGAGCAGTTCTTC CASSARRNEQFF
TRBJ2-1 TRBD2 NA TRBV7-3 TGTGCCAGCAGCTTACAAGCGGGGGCTCAGTTCTTC CASSLQAGAQFF
TRBJ2-7 TRBD2 NA TRBV6-1 TGTGCCAGCACTAGCGGGGGGACCTACGAGCAGTACTTC CASTSGGTYEQYF
TRBJ2-3 NA NA TRBV11-2 TGTGCCAGCAGCGACGGCAGCACAGATACGCAGTATTTT CASSDGSTDTQYF
TRBJ2-7 NA NA TRBV7-8 TGTGCCAGCAGCTTAGCCGGATTAAACGAGCAGTACTTC CASSLAGLNEQYF
TRBJ2-6 NA NA TRBV19 TGTGCCACCTCGGACATTCGGTCTGGGGCCAACGTCCTGACTTTC CATSDIRSGANVLTF
TRBJ2-7 NA NA TRBV27 TGTGCCAGCAGTTTCTATTCTCCGGCCCTTGAGGAGCAGTACTTC CASSFYSPALEEQYF
TRBJ1-4 NA NA TRBV5-1 TGCGCCAGCAGCTTGGCCCCAGGGACTAATGAAAAACTGTTTTTT CASSLAPGTNEKLFF